Listed here are 30 T cell receptor beta chains from one sample, sequenced in a study of identical twins. TCRdb reprocessed the 5' RACE reads via MiXCR and lists one record per CDR3 protein. The profile shows 1.5 million to 2 million distinct CDR3 sequences, roughly 35% of them singletons. Sequencing used cord blood. These receptors came from a newborn girl in good health.

The rearrangement joins TRBV4-1 to TRBJ1-2; 7 positions agree with TRBD1. The length of the CDR3 is 12 residues. Germline CDR1 MGHRA, CDR2 YSYEKL. The V and J ends lost 5 bases and 10 bases, in that order; junction bases with no gene match: 7. CDR3 protein: CASSSNRGDYTF. In DNA, the CDR3 is TGCGCCAGCAGCTCTAACAGGGGTGACTACACCTTC.

The chain couples TRBV4-1 to TRBJ2-7; D might be TRBD2 (7 bases). The CDR3 loop spans 15 amino acids. Germline V gene lookup returns CDR1 MGHRA and CDR2 YSYEKL. V was trimmed by 3 bases and J by 5 bases, leaving 17 bases between them. The DNA for the CDR3 is TGCGCCAGCAGCCATTGGCAGGGGAGGGACCACGAGCAGTACTTC. Translation gives CASSHWQGRDHEQYF.

The CDR3 nucleotides are TGTGCCAGCAGTTACAGCGGGGCAGTCGCGGAAAAACTGTTTTTT. Its translation is CASSYSGAVAEKLFF. This chain links TRBV6-2 or TRBV6-3 with TRBJ1-4; D perhaps matches TRBD1 (5 bases). Germline V CDR1 and CDR2: MNHEY, SVGEGT. CDR3 length: 15 residues. V lost 2 bases and J lost 8, with 15 bases in between.

The chain employs TRBV27 and TRBJ2-5; TRBD2 is a possible D gene (6 bases). The CDR3 has 16 amino acids. Per the germline V gene, CDR1 is MNHEY and CDR2 is SMNVEV (reference sequence). Trimming shortened V by 1 base and J by 11 bases, and 23 bases separated the two germline ends. The CDR3 is CASSLLPRDSYNEQYF. The CDR3, as DNA: TGTGCCAGCAGTTTATTACCCCGGGACTCCTACAATGAGCAGTACTTC.

This clonotype was detected a few times. The chain has TRBV5-1 and TRBJ2-7; D is unresolved. In germline, CDR1 is SGHRS, CDR2 YFSETQ. V lost 4 bases and J 3 bases, leaving 17 bases between the germline ends. The CDR3 is 15 amino acids. In nucleotides, the CDR3 is TGCGCCAGCAGCCCGGCGCTGGGTCCTGACTACGAGCAGTACTTC. Translation: CASSPALGPDYEQYF.

The J gene is TRBJ2-7, the V gene TRBV24-1, with 10 positions matching TRBD1. The V gene's germline CDR1 is KGHDR and CDR2 SFDVKD. The CDR3 has 15 residues. Trimming took 3 bases from V and 5 from J; bases not matched to a gene: 6. The DNA of the CDR3 is TGTGCCACCAGTGATGACGACAGGGGGCCACACGAGCAGTACTTC. Protein product: CATSDDDRGPHEQYF.

V usage is TRBV7-2 and J usage is TRBJ2-1, with a weak D call TRBD2 (5 bases). The CDR3 consists of 16 residues. Trimming pared 0 bases from V and 4 bases from J, leaving 13 bases between. Germline values: CDR1 SGHTA, CDR2 FQGNSA. The CDR3 DNA sequence: TGTGCCAGCAGCTTAGCACGGCTAGCATCTTACAATGAGCAGTTCTTC. It specifies CASSLARLASYNEQFF.

V gene TRBV28 combines with J gene TRBJ1-4; 8 bases map to TRBD1. CDR3 length: 16 residues. V lost 6 bases and J lost 5; bases outside the gene matches: 11. From germline, CDR1 is MDHEN and CDR2 SYDVKM. CDR3 bases: TGTGCCAGCAGAGACCTAACCGGGACAGGCAATGAAAAACTGTTTTTT. This codes for CASRDLTGTGNEKLFF.

This clonotype was detected only a few times. V gene TRBV2 combines with J gene TRBJ2-3; TRBD2 matches 8 bases. Unmatched junction bases numbered 6, after V lost 7 bases and J lost 0 bases. CDR3 length: 15 residues. CDR1 and CDR2 (germline): SNHLY, FYNNEI. DNA of the CDR3: TGTGCCAGCACGTTAGCGGGACTTAGCACAGATACGCAGTATTTT. Residues: CASTLAGLSTDTQYF.

As regards this clonotype: A read error is likely, as this CDR3 ends without the conserved phenylalanine or tryptophan. This chain joins TRBV13 and TRBJ2-1, with 10 bases matching TRBD2. V shed 5 bases and J 12 bases; nucleotides not matched to a gene: 31. This CDR3 is built from 21 residues. Germline lookup yields CDR1 PRHDT and CDR2 FYEKMQ (reference sequence). CDR3 sequence (DNA): TGTGCCAGCAGCCCCGCTCCTCATAGCGGGGGGACAAAAATTAACCTAATGGGGCAGTTCTTA. Its protein is CASSPAPHSGGTKINLMGQFL.

The rearrangement uses TRBV5-1 and TRBJ1-3; D is ambiguous. V lost 4 bases, J lost 2 bases, and 19 bases lay in between. CDR1 SGHRS and CDR2 YFSETQ come from the germline V gene. The CDR3 extends over 17 amino acids. CDR3: CASSERVIPGPGNTIYF. CDR3 nucleotides: TGCGCCAGCAGCGAGCGGGTCATTCCGGGCCCTGGAAACACCATATATTTT.

The chain is built from TRBV4-2 and TRBJ2-3; D not certain. The CDR3 runs 14 residues. Between the trimmed V and J ends, which lost 3 bases and 4 bases, there was a span of 11 bases. CDR1 and CDR2 (germline): LGHNA, YNFKEQ. CDR3 DNA sequence: TGTGCCAGCAGCCAGGGCGGAGAGCCAGATACGCAGTATTTT. It yields the protein CASSQGGEPDTQYF.

The J gene is TRBJ1-2, the V gene TRBV9; 10 bases line up with TRBD1. Germline V gene data show CDR1 as SGDLS and CDR2 as YYNGEE. This CDR3 comprises 15 residues. The ends lost 2 bases at V and 5 bases at J; junction bases unmatched: 6. CDR3 coding DNA: TGTGCCAGCAGCGTGAGGGACAGGGGATCTTATGGCTACACCTTC. Translating gives CASSVRDRGSYGYTF.

This clonotype was recorded a few times. V and J are TRBV7-8 and TRBJ2-3, with 10 bases aligning to TRBD2. With V trimmed by 4 bases and J by 1 base, 5 bases remained unmatched. The length of the CDR3 is 16 residues. CDR1 is SGHVS, CDR2 FQNEAQ, per germline. DNA for the CDR3: TGTGCCAGCAGCTCCCTAGCGGGAGACGGCACAGATACGCAGTATTTT. Its protein is CASSSLAGDGTDTQYF.

V gene TRBV10-3 combines with J gene TRBJ1-2; unclear D gene. With 2 bases removed from V and 1 base from J, the gap between germline ends came to 8 bases. The CDR3 covers 14 residues. Germline loops: CDR1 ENHRY, CDR2 SYGVKD. For the CDR3, the DNA is TGTGCCATCAGTGAGAATTCAGTTAACTATGGCTACACCTTC. Its protein product is CAISENSVNYGYTF.

This chain links TRBV29-1 with TRBJ2-1; 7 bases align to TRBD1. The CDR3 extends over 15 amino acids. Germline lookup yields CDR1 SQVTM and CDR2 ANQGSEA. V shed 7 bases and J 4 bases; nucleotides not matched to a gene: 13. The CDR3 protein is CSAKTTGRRYNEQFF. In nucleotides, the CDR3 is TGCAGCGCAAAGACGACAGGGCGCCGATACAATGAGCAGTTCTTC.

The CDR3 DNA reads as TGTGCCAGCAGTGACCACTGGACAGGTTTCGGGAGTGGGCAGTTCTTC. Translation: CASSDHWTGFGSGQFF. This chain uses TRBV2 with TRBJ2-1, with D possibly TRBD1 on 7 matching bases. This CDR3 is built from 16 residues. Germline assignment: CDR1 SNHLY and CDR2 FYNNEI. Trimming took off 3 bases at V and 12 bases at J, with 24 bases between the two ends.

There are many counts of this clonotype. The chain joins TRBV25-1 to TRBJ2-7; D uncertain. Between the trimmed V and J ends, which lost 3 bases and 7 bases, there was a span of 10 bases. Germline V gene lookup returns CDR1 MGHDK and CDR2 SYGVNS. The CDR3 runs to 12 residues. CDR3 region: CASSDPHGEQYF. CDR3 sequence (DNA): TGTGCCAGCAGTGACCCACATGGGGAGCAGTACTTC.

The CDR3 DNA follows: TGTGCCAGCAGTGCCGGGAAAACCTACGAGCAGTACTTC. It translates to CASSAGKTYEQYF. The chain links TRBV27 to TRBJ2-7; the D gene is possibly TRBD2 (5 bases). With 5 bases removed from V and 2 bases from J, the gap between germline ends came to 10 bases. CDR3 length equals 13 residues. Germline CDR1 MNHEY, CDR2 SMNVEV (reference sequence).

This clonotype was picked up a small number of times. The chain combines TRBV9 with TRBJ2-3; 11 nucleotides agree with TRBD2. With 4 bases clipped from V and 5 bases from J, the junction kept 15 bases outside the gene matches. Germline V gene sequence: CDR1 SGDLS, CDR2 YYNGEE. There are 18 residues in the CDR3. The CDR3 sequence is CASSPRTSGRRAQDTQYF. The CDR3 DNA is TGTGCCAGCAGCCCCCGGACTAGCGGGCGTAGGGCACAAGATACGCAGTATTTT.

V and J are TRBV7-2 and TRBJ1-1; 10 bases agree with TRBD1. The trim removed 1 base at V and 1 base at J, leaving 3 bases unmatched. This CDR3 comprises 16 residues. From germline, CDR1 is SGHTA and CDR2 FQGNSA. The CDR3 reads CASSLVGTGANTEAFF. DNA for the CDR3: TGTGCCAGCAGCTTAGTTGGGACAGGGGCGAACACTGAAGCTTTCTTT.

The chain carries TRBV20-1 and TRBJ1-1; the D gene is possibly TRBD1 (5 bases). Germline CDR1 and CDR2: DFQATT and SNEGSKA (reference sequence). The CDR3 is 14 amino acids. V was shortened by 4 bases and J by 4 bases, with 16 bases between the two germline ends. Here the CDR3 reads CSAKTNLGGTEAFF. The CDR3 DNA sequence: TGCAGTGCTAAGACGAATCTGGGGGGCACTGAAGCTTTCTTT.

The chain employs TRBV25-1 and TRBJ1-2, with unresolved D. CDR1 and CDR2 from the germline V gene are MGHDK and SYGVNS. The V end lost 6 bases, the J end lost 5 bases, and 13 bases lay between the germline ends. The CDR3 loop spans 13 amino acids. Here the CDR3 reads CASRGMPPYGYTF. As DNA, the CDR3 is TGTGCCAGCAGGGGTATGCCCCCATATGGCTACACCTTC.

The chain has TRBV5-1 and TRBJ1-2, with a tentative D call TRBD1 (5 bases). The ends were cut back, 5 bases at V and 4 bases at J, with 18 bases in the middle. The CDR3 extends over 15 amino acids. Germline V gene data show CDR1 as SGHRS and CDR2 as YFSETQ. The CDR3 reads CASRPDINQGYGYTF. In DNA form, the CDR3 reads TGCGCCAGCAGACCCGACATTAACCAGGGCTATGGCTACACCTTC.

Remarks on this clonotype: The junction departs from the called germline gene at one end, perhaps through a read error. The chain is built from TRBV10-2 and TRBJ1-1; D is unresolved. Looked up from germline, CDR1 is WSHSY and CDR2 is SAAADI. The CDR3 contains 13 residues. Here the CDR3 DNA reads TGCGCCAGCAGGGCCACCCTGAACACTGAAACTTTCTTT. It is translated as CASRATLNTETFF.

This clonotype was picked up a small number of times. V usage is TRBV20-1 and J usage is TRBJ2-3, with 10 bases fitting TRBD2. Germline V CDR1 and CDR2: DFQATT, SNEGSKA (reference sequence). This CDR3 contains 14 residues. J lost 5 bases, V lost 5 bases, and 7 bases had no gene match. The CDR3 coding sequence is TGCAGTGCTCCGAAGCGGGGGGGCCTAGATACGCAGTATTTT. Its translation: CSAPKRGGLDTQYF.

The chain is built from TRBV4-1 and TRBJ2-4, with TRBD2 matching 9 bases. The CDR3 contains 17 residues. V gave up 4 bases and J gave up 0 bases; unmatched junction bases: 7. Germline V gives CDR1 MGHRA, CDR2 YSYEKL. CDR3 protein: CASSRSTSGIAKNIQYF. DNA for the CDR3: TGCGCCAGCAGCCGTTCGACTAGCGGTATAGCCAAAAACATTCAGTACTTC.

A few counts support this clonotype. This rearrangement joins TRBV27 to TRBJ1-1; D is unresolved. CDR3 size: 14 residues. With 0 bases removed from V and 6 bases from J, the gap between germline ends came to 11 bases. Germline values: CDR1 MNHEY, CDR2 SMNVEV (reference sequence). The CDR3 DNA reads as TGTGCCAGCAGTTTATCGGGGAGGATAGCTGAAGCTTTCTTT. Residues: CASSLSGRIAEAFF.

This clonotype was recorded many times. The chain is built from TRBV12-3 or TRBV12-4 and TRBJ2-7, with D perhaps matching TRBD2 (6 bases). The length of the CDR3 is 15 residues. V was cut by 2 bases and J by 2 bases, with 13 bases left in between. As DNA, the CDR3 is TGTGCCAGCAGTTTATATGGGACTGCCACCTACGAGCAGTACTTC. The encoded protein is CASSLYGTATYEQYF.

This chain joins TRBV9 and TRBJ2-2; 8 nucleotides align to TRBD2. The trim removed 3 bases at V and 6 bases at J, leaving 7 bases unmatched. The CDR3 contains 15 residues. The germline V gene encodes CDR1 SGDLS and CDR2 YYNGEE. CDR3 amino acids: CASSAGGGSAGELFF. CDR3 bases: TGTGCCAGCAGCGCCGGGGGGGGTAGCGCCGGGGAGCTGTTTTTT.